This T cell receptor (beta chain) emerged from a study of T cell repertoires in cytomegalovirus infection (dated by TCRdb to the late 2010s). General notes on the study: The peptide stimulations were aimed at well-studied HLA-B-restricted epitopes as well as recently identified HLA-C-restricted CMV epitopes, whose presentation resists viral immunomodulation. Because public TCR beta signatures pointed to carriage of CMV infection together with the matching HLA type, the HLA type of each donor mattered for the analysis. Study-wide findings and limitations: In both this cohort and an independent cohort of some 370 donors, the cumulative frequency of public TCR beta family members distinguished carriers of CMV infection plus the relevant HLA type. The ex vivo response was dominated by HLA-C-restricted CMV-specific TCR beta clonotypes, which also provided the single most frequent clonotype in two of eight donors.

From a lookup of the germline V gene, CDR1 and CDR2 are SGHVS and FQNEAQ. V is shortened by 3 bases, J by 0 bases, and the region joining them spans 9 bases. The CDR3 contains 15 residues, cysteine and phenylalanine counted. Just the 45-base CDR3 DNA is kept, in frame starting at base 1. This clonotype was observed a few times. The antigen this receptor binds is unknown. Base qualities are not at hand, and no much larger clone is one base apart. Per the publication, the treatment or condition label means: in vitro stimulation with specific CMV peptide epitopes to enrich CMV-specific T cells. The instrument was an Illumina HiSeq 1500. The raw public data were reprocessed by TCRdb itself: fastp quality trimming at Q25, MiXCR clonotype calling, in-frame beta chains only. Each CDR3 protein appears once, grouped with its most common genes and DNA. This sample gives about 770,000 distinct CDR3 sequences in total; 29% of them show up just once. The ten largest clones take up roughly 14% of the sample.

The specimen was cultured CD8+ T cells from PBMCs, collected from culture after CMV antigen stimulation. The chain was built from TRBV7-8 and TRBJ2-1; the D gene cannot be named for sure. This receptor was obtained from a human donor in good health (CMV status not recorded). Some clones in this sample may be carry-over from other donors' samples. The CDR3 corresponds to CASSFRKNSYNEQFF. The sequence in DNA is TGTGCCAGCAGCTTTAGAAAGAACTCCTACAATGAGCAGTTCTTC.